The 26 T cell receptor beta chains below come from one sample, sequenced in a study of human T cells and chemical hapten exposure. MiXCR, run by TCRdb on the RACE reads, gives a single entry per CDR3 protein. Of about 380,000 distinct CDR3 sequences listed, about 4.8% are singletons. The sample's time point: patch test 1, 2 weeks after DPC sensitization. Specified treatment: therapeutic diphenylcyclopropenone sensitization with weekly scalp DPC. This material consisted of whole blood, taken in connection with sensitization to the hapten diphenylcyclopropenone (DPC). The receptors stem from a woman aged 45-59 years with alopecia areata. Some clones in this sample may be carry-over from other donors' samples.

This clonotype was recorded many times. The chain combines TRBV7-2 with TRBJ2-7, with 10 positions matching TRBD1. The CDR3 totals 15 residues. V lost 0 bases and J lost 5; bases outside the gene matches: 4. Germline CDR1 reads SGHTA; CDR2 reads FQGNSA. The CDR3 DNA follows: TGTGCCAGCAGCTTAGCGGGACAGGGGTTCGACGAGCAGTACTTC. It encodes CASSLAGQGFDEQYF.

This chain joins TRBV12-3 or TRBV12-4 and TRBJ2-3; 8 bases match TRBD1. The CDR3 contains 15 residues. After removal of 5 bases from V and 11 bases from J, the junction contained 15 bases not matched to a gene. The CDR3 spells CASSPGQEPLGRQYF. CDR3 in DNA: TGTGCCAGCAGTCCGGGACAGGAGCCCCTCGGTAGGCAGTATTTT.

This clonotype was observed at least ten times. The chain carries TRBV29-1 and TRBJ2-1; possibly TRBD2 for D (5 bases). Trimming removed 4 bases from V and 7 bases from J, with 5 bases in between. The CDR3 has 10 residues. The germline V gene has CDR1 SQVTM and CDR2 ANQGSEA. CDR3 nucleotides: TGCAGCGTTGGAGGGAATGAGCAGTTCTTC. It is translated as CSVGGNEQFF.

This chain links TRBV24-1 with TRBJ1-1, with no clear D. The germline V gene encodes CDR1 KGHDR and CDR2 SFDVKD. The ends were cut back, 2 bases at V and 4 bases at J, with 10 bases in the middle. The CDR3 runs 14 residues. The CDR3 region has the DNA TGTGCCACCAGTGATTGGGGTATTGGCACTGAAGCTTTCTTT. As protein: CATSDWGIGTEAFF.

This clonotype was detected ten times or more. This rearrangement joins TRBV28 to TRBJ1-1; 10 nucleotides line up with TRBD1. The V gene end was trimmed by 6 bases and the J gene end by 8 bases; junction bases not matched to a gene: 3. Germline V CDR1 and CDR2: MDHEN, SYDVKM. The CDR3 totals 12 residues. Written as DNA, the CDR3 is TGTGCCAGCAGCCTGACAGGGGGCGAAGCTTTCTTT. Its translation: CASSLTGGEAFF.

This clonotype appeared many times. This chain uses TRBV20-1 with TRBJ2-7; 10 bases map to TRBD2. CDR3 length: 13 residues. Germline CDR1 is DFQATT and CDR2 is SNEGSKA (reference sequence). V lost 2 bases, J lost 4 bases, and 2 bases stayed unmatched. The CDR3 protein is CSARLAGVYEQYF. As DNA, the CDR3 is TGCAGTGCTAGACTAGCGGGAGTTTACGAGCAGTACTTC.

This clonotype was counted ten times or more. V usage is TRBV15 and J usage is TRBJ2-7; 11 nucleotides match TRBD2. This CDR3 has 14 amino acids. The V and J ends lost 4 bases and 6 bases, in that order; junction bases with no gene match: 5. Looked up from germline, CDR1 is LNHNV and CDR2 is YYDKDF (reference sequence). The CDR3 coding sequence is TGTGCCACCAGCATAACTAGCGGGAGAAGCGAGCAGTACTTC. Translated, it gives CATSITSGRSEQYF.

This clonotype was found a few times. The V gene is TRBV7-9, the J gene TRBJ2-1, with 8 bases fitting TRBD2. V was pared by 2 bases and J by 8 bases, with 5 bases of the junction left unmatched. Germline-derived CDR1 and CDR2 are SEHNR and FQNEAQ (reference sequence). The CDR3 covers 14 residues. This CDR3 is CASSLTTSADEQFF. In DNA form, the CDR3 reads TGTGCCAGCAGCTTAACGACTAGCGCCGATGAGCAGTTCTTC.

This clonotype was observed many times. The chain joins TRBV7-2 to TRBJ2-1; no clear D gene. V lost 2 bases and J 12 bases, leaving 17 bases between the germline ends. The V gene's germline CDR1 is SGHTA and CDR2 FQGNSA. CDR3 length equals 14 residues. The CDR3 coding sequence is TGTGCCAGCAGCTTATACCCGCCCGCCGGTGGGCAGTTCTTC. Translated, it gives CASSLYPPAGGQFF.

In this sample, this clonotype turned up many times. The rearrangement joins TRBV6-5 to TRBJ2-7; TRBD2 matches 9 bases. Germline lookup yields CDR1 MNHEY and CDR2 SVGAGI. This CDR3 contains 16 residues. With 0 bases clipped from V and 3 bases from J, the junction kept 6 bases outside the gene matches. DNA for the CDR3: TGTGCCAGCAGTTACTCGAAGCGGGAGGCCCACTACGAGCAGTACTTC. Amino acid sequence: CASSYSKREAHYEQYF.

This clonotype was picked up many times. This chain uses TRBV6-2 or TRBV6-3 with TRBJ1-1; no clear D gene. CDR3 size: 13 residues. Per germline, CDR1 MNHEY and CDR2 SVGEGT. V was trimmed by 2 bases and J by 1 base, leaving 5 bases between them. The CDR3 sequence: CASSYEGNTEAFF. The CDR3 nucleotides are TGTGCCAGCAGTTACGAGGGGAACACTGAAGCTTTCTTT.

In its sample, this clonotype was seen a few times. The chain links TRBV4-2 to TRBJ2-3, with D tentatively TRBD1 or TRBD2 (5 bases each). The CDR3 spans 14 residues. V was shortened by 0 bases and J by 13 bases, with 17 bases between the two germline ends. Germline loops: CDR1 LGHNA, CDR2 YNFKEQ. This chain's CDR3 is CASSQDIWDPGEYF. CDR3 in DNA: TGTGCCAGCAGCCAAGATATCTGGGACCCCGGGGAGTATTTT.

This chain connects TRBV7-2 to TRBJ2-3, with 7 bases matching TRBD2. The CDR3 consists of 14 residues. Trimming removed 1 base from V and 6 bases from J; junction bases left unmatched: 4. Germline loops: CDR1 SGHTA, CDR2 FQGNSA. The CDR3 reads CASSLDSGPDTQYF. DNA of the CDR3: TGTGCCAGCAGCTTAGATAGCGGGCCCGATACGCAGTATTTT.

The chain joins TRBV7-8 to TRBJ2-5; 9 bases map to TRBD1. From germline, CDR1 is SGHVS and CDR2 FQNEAQ. V shed 4 bases and J 6 bases; nucleotides not matched to a gene: 12. The CDR3 extends over 16 amino acids. The CDR3, as DNA: TGTGCCAGCAGCTCAAACTCCGGGACAGGGTCGAAGACCCAGTACTTC. Its protein product is CASSSNSGTGSKTQYF.

The sample holds a few counts of this clonotype. This chain connects TRBV7-7 to TRBJ2-2; D might be TRBD2 (6 bases). The CDR3 extends over 15 amino acids. In germline, CDR1 is SSHAT, CDR2 FNYEAQ (reference sequence). V was trimmed by 3 bases and J by 8 bases, leaving 16 bases between them. CDR3 sequence reads: CASSFGPGESGELFF. DNA for the CDR3: TGTGCCAGCAGCTTTGGCCCGGGAGAATCTGGGGAGCTGTTTTTT. The whole variable domain, filled in from reference TRBV7-7 and TRBJ2-2, reads GAGVSQSPRYKVTKRGQDVTLRCDPISSHATLYWYQQALGQGPEFLTYFNYEAQPDKSGLPSDRFSAERPEGSISTLTIQRTEQRDSAMYRCASSFGPGESGELFFGEGSRLTVL.

The V and J genes are TRBV29-1 and TRBJ2-7; 12 bases match TRBD2. CDR3 length: 19 amino acids. Trimming removed 8 bases from V and 0 bases from J; junction bases left unmatched: 20. Germline loops: CDR1 SQVTM, CDR2 ANQGSEA. The DNA of the CDR3 is TGCAGCTTTGTGCGGGAGACTGGACTAGCGGGGATCAGCTCCTACGAGCAGTACTTC. It specifies CSFVRETGLAGISSYEQYF.

The chain uses TRBV10-3 and TRBJ2-1, with TRBD2 identical over 8 bases. The CDR3 extends over 14 amino acids. V shed 1 base and J 8 bases; nucleotides not matched to a gene: 4. From germline, CDR1 is ENHRY and CDR2 SYGVKD. The CDR3 nucleotides are TGTGCCATCAGTGAGTGGGGACTAGTGGATGAGCAGTTCTTC. Translating it yields CAISEWGLVDEQFF.

This clonotype has ten or more counts. The rearrangement joins TRBV18 to TRBJ1-5; 9 bases line up with TRBD1. The CDR3 length is 16 residues. Germline V gene lookup returns CDR1 KGHSH and CDR2 LQKENI. The trim removed 2 bases at V and 1 base at J, leaving 3 bases unmatched. CDR3 DNA: TGTGCCAGCTCACCAGGGGGGACAGGGAGCAATCAGCCCCAGCATTTT. This gives the protein CASSPGGTGSNQPQHF. Full variable domain (remainder filled in from reference TRBV18 and TRBJ1-5): NAGVMQNPRHLVRRRGQEARLRCSPMKGHSHVYWYRQLPEEGLKFMVYLQKENIIDESGMPKERFSAEFPKEGPSILRIQQVVRGDSAAYFCASSPGGTGSNQPQHFGDGTRLSIL.

This clonotype has ten or more counts. The chain recombines TRBV6-1 with TRBJ1-1; no definite D call. V lost 0 bases and J 11 bases, leaving 13 bases between the germline ends. Germline V gene sequence: CDR1 MNHNS, CDR2 SASEGT. The CDR3 extends over 13 amino acids. CDR3 sequence (DNA): TGTGCCAGCAGTGAAGCTGAGGGTTCGGGGGCTTTCTTT. It translates to CASSEAEGSGAFF.

Comment on this clonotype: A much larger clone differs by one base, so this may be a read error. The chain recombines TRBV11-2 with TRBJ1-6; possibly TRBD1 for D (6 bases). In germline, CDR1 is SGHAT, CDR2 FQNNGV. The CDR3 extends over 14 amino acids. CDR3 loop: CANSLDGGNSPLHF. DNA for the CDR3: TGTGCCAACAGCTTAGATGGGGGCAATTCACCCCTCCACTTT.

This clonotype was recorded at least ten times. CDR3: CSVPPQGDEQYF. Here the CDR3 DNA reads TGCAGTGTCCCTCCCCAGGGAGACGAGCAGTACTTC. This sequence joins TRBV20-1 and TRBJ2-7, with D possibly being TRBD1 or TRBD2 (5 bases each). This CDR3 is 12 amino acids long. Trimming cost V 7 bases and J 5 bases, with 15 bases left between them. CDR1 DFQATT and CDR2 SNEGSKA come from the germline V gene (reference sequence).

About this clonotype: A much larger clone differs by one base, so this may be a read error. The chain is built from TRBV6-5 and TRBJ1-3; D is uncertain. CDR1 and CDR2 from the germline V gene are MNHEY and SVGAGI. V was pared by 0 bases and J by 3 bases, with 12 bases between. The CDR3 is made up of 16 amino acids. The chain's CDR3 is CASSYSCWSDGNTIYF. DNA of the CDR3: TGTGCCAGCAGTTACTCGTGCTGGTCGGATGGAAACACCATATATTTT.

This clonotype was detected many times. The chain links TRBV18 to TRBJ2-7; D is unclear. The CDR3 is made up of 14 amino acids. V gave up 2 bases and J gave up 0 bases, with 8 bases separating them. CDR1 is KGHSH, CDR2 LQKENI, per germline. The CDR3 protein is CASSPSINSYEQYF. CDR3 nucleotides: TGTGCCAGCTCACCATCGATTAACTCCTACGAGCAGTACTTC.

V usage is TRBV5-1 and J usage is TRBJ2-7; a weak D match, TRBD2 (6 bases). Germline V CDR1 and CDR2: SGHRS, YFSETQ. The CDR3 is made up of 14 amino acids. With 0 bases removed from V and 5 bases from J, the gap between germline ends came to 12 bases. CDR3 in DNA: TGCGCCAGCAGCTTGGCCGGCGGGGACCACGAGCAGTACTTC. Its translation is CASSLAGGDHEQYF.

This clonotype occurred many times. The rearrangement joins TRBV6-5 to TRBJ1-4; TRBD1 might be the D (6 bases). Germline values: CDR1 MNHEY, CDR2 SVGAGI. This CDR3 is built from 14 residues. V shed 4 bases and J shed 3 bases, with 9 bases lying between them. The CDR3 nucleotides are TGTGCCAGCAGTTTACAGGGATCTAATGAAAAACTGTTTTTT. Its protein product is CASSLQGSNEKLFF.

This clonotype has a count of ten or more. This sequence joins TRBV6-6 and TRBJ2-7; 9 bases map to TRBD2. This CDR3 region has 14 residues. J gave up 11 bases and V 6 bases, and 14 bases lay outside the gene matches. Looked up from germline, CDR1 is MNHNY and CDR2 is SVGAGI (reference sequence). CDR3 DNA sequence: TGTGCCAGCAGCACTAAGGCGAGCGGGGGGCGGGAGTACTTC. Protein sequence: CASSTKASGGREYF.